One sample yielded the 3 T cell receptor beta chains listed below, sequenced in a study of T cells in localized non-small cell lung cancer (dated by TCRdb to the early 2020s). Library generation was performed with the immunoSEQ multiplex PCR assay. TCRdb limited this immuneACCESS table to in-frame rearrangements with V and J called. A share of clones is missing; checked studies link under half to unresolved V genes, and the rest is unexplained. The sample table lists tens of thousands of clones, approximately 84% of them with a count of one. The ten largest make up 1.3% of the sample. Material: peripheral blood, obtained before any cancer treatment. The origin of the receptors is a female donor older than 55 with stage I lung adenocarcinoma.

J is TRBJ2-7 and V is TRBV7-2, with a weak D call TRBD1 (5 bases). V lost 0 bases to trimming and J lost 4 bases, with 16 bases between them. CDR1 is SGHTA and CDR2 is FQGNSA in the germline V gene. The CDR3 totals 16 residues. The CDR3: CASSLAEPRQRYEQYF. CDR3 nucleotides: TGTGCCAGCAGCTTAGCAGAACCGAGACAGCGATACGAGCAGTACTTC.

This clone has just a few counts. V and J are TRBV29-1 and TRBJ1-4, with a tentative D call TRBD1 (5 bases). In germline, CDR1 is SQVTM, CDR2 ANQGSEA. The CDR3 totals 13 residues. V was shortened by 2 bases and J by 8 bases, with 12 bases between the two germline ends. CDR3 nucleotide sequence: TGCAGCGTTGAACTTCAGGGTTGGGAAAAACTGTTTTTT. It is translated as CSVELQGWEKLFF.

The chain employs TRBV19 and TRBJ2-3; 8 bases fit TRBD2. This CDR3 contains 14 residues. Trimming cost V 1 base and J 3 bases; bases outside gene matches: 0. The germline V gene encodes CDR1 LNHDA and CDR2 SQIVND (reference sequence). The CDR3 is CASSIGLATDTQYF. Written as DNA, the CDR3 is TGTGCCAGTAGTATAGGACTAGCGACAGATACGCAGTATTTT.